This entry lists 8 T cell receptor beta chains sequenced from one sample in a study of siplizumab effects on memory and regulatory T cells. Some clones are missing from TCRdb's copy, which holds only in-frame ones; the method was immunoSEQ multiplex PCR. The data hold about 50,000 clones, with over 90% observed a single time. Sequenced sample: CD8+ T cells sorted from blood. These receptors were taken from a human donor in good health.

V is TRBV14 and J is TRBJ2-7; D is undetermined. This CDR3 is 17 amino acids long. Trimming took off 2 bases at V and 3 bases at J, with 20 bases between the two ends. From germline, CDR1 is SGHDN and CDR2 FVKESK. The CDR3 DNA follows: TGTGCCAGCAGCCAAATGTTCGCTGGTGGGATTTACTACGAGCAGTACTTC. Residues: CASSQMFAGGIYYEQYF.

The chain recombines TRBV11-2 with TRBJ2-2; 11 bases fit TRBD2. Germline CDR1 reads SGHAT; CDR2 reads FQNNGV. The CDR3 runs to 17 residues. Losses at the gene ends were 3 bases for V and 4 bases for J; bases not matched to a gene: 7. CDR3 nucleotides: TGTGCCAGCAGCTTTTTGACTAGCGGGAATCCCACCGGGGAGCTGTTTTTT. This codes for CASSFLTSGNPTGELFF.

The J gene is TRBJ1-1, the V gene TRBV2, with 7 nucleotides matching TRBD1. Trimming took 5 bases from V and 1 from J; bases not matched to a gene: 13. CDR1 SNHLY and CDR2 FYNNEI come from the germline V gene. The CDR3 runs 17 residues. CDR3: CASSFETGETGNTEAFF. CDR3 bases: TGTGCCAGCAGTTTCGAAACAGGGGAAACCGGGAACACTGAAGCTTTCTTT.

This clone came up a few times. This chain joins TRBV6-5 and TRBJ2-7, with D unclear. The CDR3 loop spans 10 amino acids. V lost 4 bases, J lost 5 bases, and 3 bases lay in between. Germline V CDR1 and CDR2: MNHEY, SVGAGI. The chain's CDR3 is CASSWDEQYF. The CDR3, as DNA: TGTGCCAGCAGTTGGGACGAGCAGTACTTC.

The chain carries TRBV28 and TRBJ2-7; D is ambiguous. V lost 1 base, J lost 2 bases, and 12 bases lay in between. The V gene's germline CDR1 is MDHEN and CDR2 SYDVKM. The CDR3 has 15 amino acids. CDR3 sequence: CASSLFRLLAYEQYF. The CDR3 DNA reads TGTGCCAGCAGTTTATTCCGGCTCCTAGCCTACGAGCAGTACTTC.

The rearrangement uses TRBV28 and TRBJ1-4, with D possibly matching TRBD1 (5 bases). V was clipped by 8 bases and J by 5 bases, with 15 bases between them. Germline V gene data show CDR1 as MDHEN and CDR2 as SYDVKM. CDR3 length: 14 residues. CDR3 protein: CASGRGGGNEKLFF. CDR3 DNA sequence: TGTGCCAGCGGACGCGGGGGAGGGAATGAAAAACTGTTTTTT.

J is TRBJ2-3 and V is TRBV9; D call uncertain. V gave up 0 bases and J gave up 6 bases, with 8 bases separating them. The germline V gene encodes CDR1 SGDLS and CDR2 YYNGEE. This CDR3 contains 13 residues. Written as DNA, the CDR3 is TGTGCCAGCAGCGTAGATTGGGCGGATACGCAGTATTTT. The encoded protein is CASSVDWADTQYF.

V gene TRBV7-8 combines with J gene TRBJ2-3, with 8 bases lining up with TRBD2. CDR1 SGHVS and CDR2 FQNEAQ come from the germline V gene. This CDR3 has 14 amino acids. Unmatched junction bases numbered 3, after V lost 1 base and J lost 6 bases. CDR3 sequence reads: CASSLGREGDTQYF. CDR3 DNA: TGTGCCAGCAGCTTAGGCCGGGAGGGGGATACGCAGTATTTT.